The rows below give T cell receptor beta chains drawn from one sample of a study of blood T cells in healthy people across ages. TCRdb analysed the 5' RACE reads with MiXCR anew, one entry per CDR3 protein. The table lists more than 550,000 distinct CDR3 sequences, approximately 22% of them singletons. The material sequenced was blood. The origin of the receptors is a man between 65 and 85 years old in good health. The CDR3 runs from the conserved cysteine through the conserved F or W. The D gene is left open where the match is weak. Clone size is not always given. Where it is, it says once, few, many or a class for expanded clones.

V	J	D	size	CDR3	DNA
TRBV9	TRBJ2-3	TRBD2	.	CASSALRLAGFSSDTQYF	TGTGCCAGCAGCGCCCTGAGGCTAGCGGGGTTCAGCTCAGATACGCAGTATTTT
TRBV13	TRBJ2-7	.	few	CASSPDRGGLSEQYF	TGTGCCAGCAGCCCTGACAGGGGAGGGTTATCCGAGCAGTACTTC
TRBV27	TRBJ2-3	.	.	CASHPSRSRTDTQYF	TGTGCCAGCCACCCTAGCAGGTCCCGCACAGATACGCAGTATTTT
TRBV5-1	TRBJ1-3	.	many	CASSLEGTGNTIYF	TGCGCCAGCAGCTTGGAGGGGACTGGAAACACCATATATTTT
TRBV5-1	TRBJ1-4	.	few	CASSSEAGTTNEKLFF	TGCGCCAGCAGTTCAGAAGCCGGGACAACTAATGAAAAACTGTTTTTT
TRBV20-1	TRBJ1-3	.	few	CSASGTRSGNTIYF	TGCAGTGCTAGTGGGACCCGCTCTGGAAACACCATATATTTT
TRBV29-1	TRBJ1-2	.	.	CSVEVDRNYGYTF	TGCAGCGTTGAAGTGGACCGTAACTATGGCTACACCTTC
TRBV6-6	TRBJ2-4	.	few	CASKFWVGSMTKNIQYF	TGTGCCAGCAAATTCTGGGTCGGGAGTATGACCAAAAACATTCAGTACTTC
TRBV30	TRBJ1-1	.	.	CACLHLVTGLAEAFF	TGTGCCTGCCTTCACCTTGTGACAGGCCTGGCTGAAGCTTTCTTT
TRBV4-3	TRBJ1-2	.	.	CASSQQTADYGYTF	TGCGCCAGCAGCCAACAGACAGCCGACTATGGCTACACCTTC
TRBV10-3	TRBJ1-5	.	few	CAVSESGGINQPQHF	TGTGCCGTCAGTGAGTCGGGTGGAATTAATCAGCCCCAGCATTTT
TRBV12-3/TRBV12-4	TRBJ2-5	TRBD1	few	CASSPQGAGQETQYF	TGTGCCAGCAGCCCTCAGGGGGCGGGACAAGAGACCCAGTACTTC
TRBV7-2	TRBJ1-4	TRBD1	.	CASSLEGQNYEKLFF	TGTGCCAGCAGCCTAGAGGGACAGAATTATGAAAAACTGTTTTTT
TRBV27	TRBJ1-2	TRBD1	.	CASSRDRGLGYTF	TGTGCCAGCAGTCGGGACAGGGGTTTGGGCTACACCTTC
TRBV12-3/TRBV12-4	TRBJ2-3	TRBD1	.	CASSSDLGTDAQYF	TGTGCCAGCAGTTCCGACCTGGGGACAGATGCGCAGTATTTT
TRBV10-3	TRBJ2-1	TRBD2	few	CATQERGAHSYNEQFF	TGTGCCACCCAGGAGCGGGGGGCACACTCCTACAATGAGCAGTTCTTC
TRBV4-1	TRBJ2-7	TRBD2	.	CASSQDLRGDYEQYF	TGCGCCAGCAGCCAAGATTTGCGGGGGGACTACGAGCAGTACTTC
TRBV20-1	TRBJ2-3	.	.	CSAFQSPSTDTQYF	TGCAGTGCGTTTCAGTCGCCTAGCACAGATACGCAGTATTTT
TRBV7-2	TRBJ1-4	.	few	CASSELRDKLFF	TGTGCCAGCAGCGAGCTCCGGGATAAACTGTTTTTT
TRBV29-1	TRBJ1-1	TRBD1	.	CSVAGQGMNTEAFF	TGCAGCGTGGCCGGACAGGGAATGAACACCGAAGCTTTCTTT
TRBV5-5	TRBJ2-1	TRBD2	.	CASSFDSGVSNEQFF	TGTGCCAGCAGCTTCGATAGCGGGGTGTCCAATGAGCAGTTCTTC
TRBV5-1	TRBJ2-3	.	.	CASSAPGLADTQYF	TGCGCCAGCAGCGCCCCGGGTCTCGCAGATACGCAGTATTTT
TRBV10-3	TRBJ1-5	.	.	CAIAQEYSNQPQHF	TGTGCCATTGCCCAAGAGTATAGCAATCAGCCCCAGCATTTT
TRBV6-6	TRBJ2-1	.	.	CASSYPANEQFF	TGTGCCAGCAGTTACCCGGCTAATGAGCAGTTCTTC
TRBV9	TRBJ2-1	TRBD2	.	CASSVGGSWNEQFF	TGTGCCAGCAGCGTAGGCGGGAGTTGGAATGAGCAGTTCTTC
TRBV6-5	TRBJ2-2	TRBD1	.	CASRRGQATTGELFF	TGTGCCAGCAGGAGGGGACAGGCTACCACCGGGGAGCTGTTTTTT
TRBV7-9	TRBJ2-3	TRBD1	.	CASRHSDRVVPDTQYF	TGTGCCAGCAGGCACTCGGACAGGGTTGTCCCAGATACGCAGTATTTT
TRBV5-1	TRBJ1-1	.	.	CASSYGGERGTEAFF	TGCGCCAGCAGCTACGGTGGGGAACGGGGGACTGAAGCTTTCTTT
TRBV7-2	TRBJ1-3	.	.	CASSLVSQGGNTIYF	TGTGCCAGCAGCTTAGTGAGCCAGGGGGGAAACACCATATATTTT
TRBV2	TRBJ1-1	.	few	CASNSWGPRATEAFF	TGTGCCAGCAACTCCTGGGGACCCAGGGCCACTGAAGCTTTCTTT
TRBV4-2	TRBJ2-7	TRBD2	.	CASSQGGGGLGAYEQYF	TGTGCCAGCAGCCAAGGAGGGGGGGGACTAGGAGCCTACGAGCAGTACTTC
TRBV29-1	TRBJ1-4	.	many	CSVRTGGYEKLFF	TGCAGCGTGAGAACGGGAGGGTATGAAAAACTGTTTTTT
TRBV4-1	TRBJ2-3	.	.	CASSQVYGRYTLTDTQYF	TGCGCCAGCAGCCAAGTTTATGGGAGGTATACCCTCACAGATACGCAGTATTTT
TRBV7-3	TRBJ2-5	.	few	CASSSKGKLETQYF	TGTGCCAGCAGCTCCAAGGGGAAACTAGAGACCCAGTACTTC
TRBV5-1	TRBJ2-7	TRBD2	.	CASSWGTTTPTYEQYF	TGCGCCAGCAGCTGGGGGACTACGACACCTACCTACGAGCAGTACTTC
TRBV5-1	TRBJ2-3	.	.	CASSVGSPSTDTQYF	TGCGCCAGCAGCGTTGGATCACCTAGCACAGATACGCAGTATTTT
TRBV6-1	TRBJ1-2	.	.	CASSENRVGYTF	TGTGCCAGCAGTGAAAACCGGGTCGGCTACACCTTC